A single sample is the source of the 28 T cell receptor beta chains below, sequenced in a study of shared clonotypes between healthy human individuals. The table came from immunoSEQ multiplex PCR; TCRdb's copy has only in-frame clones and leaves some out. The top ten clones hold around 1.8% of a sample with about 2.2 million clones, just over 90% of them seen once. Naive CD8 cells lacked CD45RO and underwent positive selection for CCR7, leaving out terminally differentiated effector memory CD45RA+ cells. Sample: naive CD8+ T cells from PBMCs. These receptors were collected from a man aged 18 to 29 in good health. Some clones in this sample may be carry-over from other donors' samples.

V usage is TRBV4-3 and J usage is TRBJ2-2; D uncertain. Trimming took 0 bases from V and 6 from J, leaving 8 bases between them. Germline assignment: CDR1 LGHNA and CDR2 YSLEER. CDR3 length: 14 amino acids. The CDR3 nucleotides are TGCGCCAGCAGCCAAGAAGTTCTATCCGGGGAGCTGTTTTTT. Amino acid sequence: CASSQEVLSGELFF.

This chain joins TRBV27 and TRBJ1-1; D call uncertain. This CDR3 is 12 amino acids long. Germline lookup yields CDR1 MNHEY and CDR2 SMNVEV (reference sequence). V was cut by 5 bases and J by 10 bases, with 14 bases left in between. CDR3 residues: CASSGRGLGAFF. The CDR3 nucleotides are TGTGCCAGCAGTGGCCGGGGTTTAGGAGCTTTCTTT.

V is TRBV30 and J is TRBJ2-6; 10 nucleotides match TRBD1. After removal of 4 bases from V and 5 bases from J, the junction contained 11 bases not matched to a gene. The CDR3 has 17 residues. Germline CDR1 and CDR2: GTSNPN and SVGIG (reference sequence). CDR3 sequence (DNA): TGTGCCTGGACCGCCGGGACAGGGGAGGTCCGGGCCAACGTCCTGACTTTC. As protein: CAWTAGTGEVRANVLTF.

This chain connects TRBV19 to TRBJ1-6; D might be TRBD1 (6 bases). Germline CDR1 is LNHDA and CDR2 is SQIVND (reference sequence). This CDR3 is 13 amino acids long. Deletions cut 5 bases from V and 10 bases from J, with 12 bases between. CDR3 sequence reads: CASSAGVYSPLHF. The CDR3 region has the DNA TGTGCCAGTAGTGCAGGGGTGTACTCACCCCTCCACTTT.

The chain is built from TRBV4-3 and TRBJ2-3; 14 bases match TRBD2. The CDR3 runs 18 residues. CDR1 and CDR2 from the germline V gene are LGHNA and YSLEER. The V segment lost 4 bases and the J segment 0 bases; nucleotides outside the gene matches: 6. The CDR3 reads CASSPGLAGGLSTDTQYF. The CDR3 DNA sequence: TGCGCCAGCAGCCCAGGACTAGCGGGAGGCCTTAGCACAGATACGCAGTATTTT.

Remarks on this clone: Other DNA sequences in the same sample also yield this CDR3. The chain links TRBV7-9 to TRBJ2-7, with D possibly matching TRBD2 (6 bases). The germline V and J ends were trimmed by 1 base and 3 bases, with 7 bases remaining between them. The CDR3 runs 13 residues. Germline values: CDR1 SEHNR, CDR2 FQNEAQ (reference sequence). The CDR3: CASSLGGLYEQYF. CDR3 sequence (DNA): TGTGCCAGCAGCTTAGGGGGACTCTACGAGCAGTACTTC.

This sequence joins TRBV27 and TRBJ2-7; 8 bases fit TRBD2. This CDR3 has 15 amino acids. Germline CDR1 and CDR2: MNHEY and SMNVEV (reference sequence). J was trimmed by 4 bases and V by 6 bases; bases with no gene match: 11. The CDR3 coding sequence is TGTGCCAGCAGGACTAGCGAGTCACGTCCGTACGAGCAGTACTTC. Translating gives CASRTSESRPYEQYF.

The chain links TRBV4-1 to TRBJ2-6, with unresolved D. There are 15 residues in the CDR3. The V end was cut by 1 base, the J end by 2 bases, with 6 bases between. The V gene's germline CDR1 is MGHRA and CDR2 YSYEKL. CDR3 amino acids: CASSQGPTGANVLTF. The DNA for the CDR3 is TGCGCCAGCAGCCAAGGCCCAACTGGGGCCAACGTCCTGACTTTC.

V usage is TRBV7-9 and J usage is TRBJ2-1; 8 positions match TRBD2. Trimming removed 0 bases from V and 3 bases from J; junction bases left unmatched: 4. The CDR3 is 16 residues long. The germline gives CDR1 SEHNR, CDR2 FQNEAQ (reference sequence). Here the CDR3 reads CASSLASGTGYNEQFF. CDR3 coding DNA: TGTGCCAGCAGCTTAGCTAGCGGGACCGGCTACAATGAGCAGTTCTTC.

This rearrangement joins TRBV30 to TRBJ2-2, with TRBD1 matching over 8 bases. The germline CDR1 and CDR2 sequences are GTSNPN and SVGIG (reference sequence). The CDR3 loop spans 14 amino acids. V trimming: 0 bases; J trimming: 6 bases; junction bases outside the gene matches: 3. Here the CDR3 DNA reads TGTGCCTGGAGTGTAGCAGGGGGCTCCGGGGAGCTGTTTTTT. Its translation: CAWSVAGGSGELFF.

To note about this clone: Other DNA sequences in the sample encode the same CDR3. The chain carries TRBV9 and TRBJ2-3; 7 bases are shared with TRBD2. The CDR3 has 16 residues. V was pared by 0 bases and J by 1 base, with 5 bases of the junction left unmatched. CDR1 SGDLS and CDR2 YYNGEE come from the germline V gene. The DNA of the CDR3 is TGTGCCAGCAGCGTAGGAGGCGGGAGCGGCACAGATACGCAGTATTTT. This encodes CASSVGGGSGTDTQYF.

The CDR3 here is CASSYAGTTVETQYF. The DNA for the CDR3 is TGTGCCAGCAGTTACGCCGGGACTACAGTAGAGACCCAGTACTTC. The J gene is TRBJ2-5, the V gene TRBV6-5, with 7 bases matching TRBD2. Trimming at V came to 2 bases and at J to 4 bases, leaving 7 bases not matched to a gene. Germline CDR1 and CDR2: MNHEY and SVGAGI. CDR3 length equals 15 residues.

This chain links TRBV27 with TRBJ1-4; 7 bases agree with TRBD1. Germline loops: CDR1 MNHEY, CDR2 SMNVEV (reference sequence). This CDR3 comprises 17 residues. V dropped 3 bases and J dropped 0; count of bases not matched to a gene: 7. The CDR3 sequence is CASSFRGGPATNEKLFF. CDR3 DNA sequence: TGTGCCAGCAGTTTCAGGGGGGGACCTGCAACTAATGAAAAACTGTTTTTT. Filled out from reference TRBV27 and TRBJ1-4, the complete variable domain reads EAQVTQNPRYLITVTGKKLTVTCSQNMNHEYMSWYRQDPGLGLRQIYYSMNVEVTDKGDVPEGYKVSRKEKRNFPLILESPSPNQTSLYFCASSFRGGPATNEKLFFGSGTQLSVL.

For this clone: This CDR3 is also generated by other DNA sequences in the sample. The CDR3 sequence is CASKESGGNTGELFF. The CDR3 region has the DNA TGTGCCAGCAAGGAGAGCGGGGGGAACACCGGGGAGCTGTTTTTT. V usage is TRBV9 and J usage is TRBJ2-2; TRBD2 matches at 8 bases. Germline lookup yields CDR1 SGDLS and CDR2 YYNGEE. The trim removed 6 bases at V and 1 base at J, leaving 5 bases unmatched. This CDR3 region has 15 residues.

V and J are TRBV4-1 and TRBJ2-7; 9 nucleotides agree with TRBD2. Losses at the gene ends were 4 bases for V and 5 bases for J; bases not matched to a gene: 9. The CDR3 loop spans 15 amino acids. Germline V CDR1 and CDR2: MGHRA, YSYEKL. CDR3 nucleotides: TGCGCCAGCAGCCCCCAGGCGGGAGGGAGAAACGAGCAGTACTTC. Its translation: CASSPQAGGRNEQYF.

The V gene is TRBV29-1, the J gene TRBJ2-1; 8 bases align to TRBD1. This CDR3 has 15 amino acids. V shed 4 bases and J 3 bases; nucleotides not matched to a gene: 8. Germline V lookup: CDR1 SQVTM, CDR2 ANQGSEA. The CDR3 DNA is TGCAGCGTTGGTGTGTGGGGACAGGTCTACAATGAGCAGTTCTTC. This encodes CSVGVWGQVYNEQFF.

For this clone: The sample holds other DNA sequences that translate to the same CDR3. This chain joins TRBV4-1 and TRBJ1-1; D might be TRBD1 (5 bases). Trimming pared 3 bases from V and 6 bases from J, leaving 8 bases between. The CDR3 runs to 12 residues. Germline V CDR1 and CDR2: MGHRA, YSYEKL. The CDR3 nucleotides are TGCGCCAGCAGCCAGGGACGCGCTGAAGCTTTCTTT. It yields the protein CASSQGRAEAFF.

This chain uses TRBV13 with TRBJ1-3; no clear D gene. In germline, CDR1 is PRHDT, CDR2 FYEKMQ (reference sequence). Trimming took off 3 bases at V and 3 bases at J, with 15 bases between the two ends. This CDR3 has 16 residues. CDR3 DNA: TGTGCCAGCAGCTTTATCGGGGTGTCGGATGGAAACACCATATATTTT. Protein product: CASSFIGVSDGNTIYF.

V usage is TRBV7-9 and J usage is TRBJ2-1; 9 bases are shared with TRBD2. The V gene's germline CDR1 is SEHNR and CDR2 FQNEAQ (reference sequence). The CDR3 length is 16 residues. The trim removed 2 bases at V and 5 bases at J, leaving 7 bases unmatched. DNA of the CDR3: TGTGCCAGCAGCTTACCTGCGGGAGGGCCTAACAATGAGCAGTTCTTC. It specifies CASSLPAGGPNNEQFF.

The chain carries TRBV11-2 and TRBJ2-1; the match to TRBD1 covers 9 bases. This CDR3 is 17 amino acids long. Germline CDR1 is SGHAT and CDR2 is FQNNGV. J lost 5 bases, V lost 1 base, and 9 bases had no gene match. The CDR3 loop reads CASSLGKWDRAHNEQFF. The CDR3 nucleotides are TGTGCCAGCAGCTTAGGTAAATGGGACAGGGCCCACAATGAGCAGTTCTTC. Using reference TRBV11-2 and TRBJ2-1 for the parts outside the CDR3, the full variable domain is EAGVAQSPRYKIIEKRQSVAFWCNPISGHATLYWYQQILGQGPKLLIQFQNNGVVDDSQLPKDRFSAERLKGVDSTLKIQPAKLEDSAVYLCASSLGKWDRAHNEQFFGPGTRLTVL.

The chain has TRBV27 and TRBJ1-2; 7 bases map to TRBD1. CDR1 MNHEY and CDR2 SMNVEV come from the germline V gene (reference sequence). This CDR3 is built from 13 residues. V lost 2 bases, J lost 7 bases, and 4 bases stayed unmatched. The CDR3 protein is CASSLDAGGGYTF. The CDR3 DNA is TGTGCCAGCAGTTTAGACGCAGGGGGTGGCTACACCTTC.

The chain has TRBV27 and TRBJ2-3; TRBD2 might be the D (5 bases). This CDR3 comprises 17 residues. From germline, CDR1 is MNHEY and CDR2 SMNVEV (reference sequence). Trimming pared 7 bases from V and 0 bases from J, leaving 20 bases between. CDR3 sequence reads: CASIPSIGETSTDTQYF. CDR3 bases: TGTGCCAGCATTCCCTCCATTGGGGAGACTAGCACAGATACGCAGTATTTT.

This clone was observed once. The V call is TRBV7-9, the J call TRBJ2-7; D gene ambiguous. Germline values: CDR1 SEHNR, CDR2 FQNEAQ (reference sequence). CDR3 size: 14 residues. Deletions cut 3 bases from V and 0 bases from J, with 9 bases between. Here the CDR3 reads CASSFQVSSYEQYF. The DNA of the CDR3 is TGTGCCAGCAGCTTTCAGGTTAGCTCCTACGAGCAGTACTTC. Variable domain in full (rest from reference TRBV7-9 and TRBJ2-7): DTGVSQNPRHKITKRGQNVTFRCDPISEHNRLYWYRQTLGQGPEFLTYFQNEAQLEKSRLLSDRFSAERPKGSFSTLEIQRTEQGDSAMYLCASSFQVSSYEQYFGPGTRLTVT.

This clone was detected only once. This chain joins TRBV28 and TRBJ2-5; D gene uncertain. The germline gives CDR1 MDHEN, CDR2 SYDVKM. Trimming took 3 bases from V and 5 from J, leaving 22 bases between them. The CDR3 runs to 17 residues. The CDR3 DNA reads as TGTGCCAGCAGTTTTTCGGTGGCAGAAGCTTCTTGGGAGACCCAGTACTTC. This codes for CASSFSVAEASWETQYF.

This sequence joins TRBV28 and TRBJ2-7, with TRBD2 matching 14 bases. The CDR3 runs 16 residues. Per germline, CDR1 MDHEN and CDR2 SYDVKM. With 0 bases clipped from V and 2 bases from J, the junction kept 0 bases outside the gene matches. CDR3 sequence (DNA): TGTGCCAGCAGTTTATGGGGACTAGCGGGGGCCTACGAGCAGTACTTC. Translated, it gives CASSLWGLAGAYEQYF. Drawing the rest from reference TRBV28 and TRBJ2-7, the complete variable domain is DVKVTQSSRYLVKRTGEKVFLECVQDMDHENMFWYRQDPGLGLRLIYFSYDVKMKEKGDIPEGYSVSREKKERFSLILESASTNQTSMYLCASSLWGLAGAYEQYFGPGTRLTVT.

The V gene is TRBV15, the J gene TRBJ2-6; weak D call: TRBD2 (6 bases). The CDR3 sequence is 14 residues long. Germline V gives CDR1 LNHNV, CDR2 YYDKDF (reference sequence). V was shortened by 5 bases and J by 1 base, with 6 bases between the two germline ends. DNA for the CDR3: TGTGCCACCAGCGGGACTTCTGGGGCCAACGTCCTGACTTTC. Protein sequence: CATSGTSGANVLTF.

The rearrangement links TRBV4-2 to TRBJ2-7; D unresolved. Germline V gives CDR1 LGHNA, CDR2 YNFKEQ. The CDR3 is 14 amino acids. V was shortened by 2 bases and J by 0 bases, with 8 bases between the two germline ends. CDR3 DNA sequence: TGTGCCAGCAGCCAATCCAGGAACTCCTACGAGCAGTACTTC. Translating it yields CASSQSRNSYEQYF.

The V call is TRBV19, the J call TRBJ2-7; 9 bases fit TRBD2. CDR1 LNHDA and CDR2 SQIVND come from the germline V gene (reference sequence). The CDR3 has 16 residues. The V and J ends lost 7 bases and 5 bases, in that order; junction bases with no gene match: 15. CDR3 amino acids: CASTPRGPSGIDEQYF. CDR3 coding DNA: TGTGCCAGTACCCCGCGCGGGCCTAGCGGGATCGACGAGCAGTACTTC.